The subject of this entry is one T cell receptor beta chain. Its target is unknown. Profiled with immunoSEQ multiplex PCR; TCRdb holds only in-frame clones, not every one. The sample yields some 94,000 clones, roughly 95% seen once. The sample comes from a study of OX40 agonist ivuxolimab in advanced cancers. Regarding the study as a whole: What antigens the expanded peripheral T cells recognized was never established. With doses of 0.1 to 3.0 mg/kg, CD4+ and CD8+ blood T cells had undergone clonal expansion by week 6.

V was cut by 6 bases and J by 1 base, with 10 bases left in between. Germline V lookup: CDR1 MDHEN, CDR2 SYDVKM. This CDR3 contains 14 residues. J is TRBJ2-1 and V is TRBV28; possible D gene TRBD2, 6 bases. The starting material was CD4+ or CD8+ T cells sorted from blood, obtained in a trial of the OX40 agonist ivuxolimab. This sequence originates from an adult with an advanced solid tumor such as melanoma, head and neck, liver or kidney cancer. The CDR3 protein is CASSPGLSYNEQFF. In nucleotides, the CDR3 is TGTGCCAGCAGCCCGGGACTTTCCTACAATGAGCAGTTCTTC.